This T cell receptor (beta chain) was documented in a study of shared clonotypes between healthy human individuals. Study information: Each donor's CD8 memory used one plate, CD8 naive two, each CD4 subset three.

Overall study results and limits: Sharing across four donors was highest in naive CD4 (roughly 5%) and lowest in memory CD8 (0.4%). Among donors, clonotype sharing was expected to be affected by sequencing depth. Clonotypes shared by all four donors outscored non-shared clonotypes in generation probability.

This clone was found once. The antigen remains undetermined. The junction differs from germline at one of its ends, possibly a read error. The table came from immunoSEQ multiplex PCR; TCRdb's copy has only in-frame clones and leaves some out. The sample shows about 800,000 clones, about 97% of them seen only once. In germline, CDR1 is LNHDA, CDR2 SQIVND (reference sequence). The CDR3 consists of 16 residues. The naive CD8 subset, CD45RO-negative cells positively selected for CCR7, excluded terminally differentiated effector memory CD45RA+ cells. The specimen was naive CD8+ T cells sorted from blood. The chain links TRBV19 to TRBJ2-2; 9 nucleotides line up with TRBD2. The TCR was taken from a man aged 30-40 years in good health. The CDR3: CASSMSASGNTGDLFF. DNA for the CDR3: TGTGCCAGTAGTATGAGTGCTAGCGGGAACACCGGGGACCTGTTTTTT.